This T cell receptor beta chain derives from a study of shared clonotypes between healthy human individuals. Unmatched junction bases numbered 8, after V lost 1 base and J lost 5 bases. CDR1 and CDR2 from the germline V gene are SGHTA and FQGTGA. This CDR3 region has 16 residues. Genomic DNA of unsorted samples came from about 100 million PBMCs. Note on this clone: Its target is not known.

Libraries were prepared by immunoSEQ multiplex PCR; TCRdb keeps only in-frame clonotypes and omits some of them. The sample includes around 500,000 clones, about 84% of them seen just once. Study observations and caveats: Among donors, clonotype sharing was expected to be affected by sequencing depth. The sole specimen, blood, was sampled, and tissue repertoires likely differ.

The sequence derives from a woman aged 40 to 49 in good health. Some clones in this sample may be carry-over from other donors' samples. The V call is TRBV7-3, the J call TRBJ2-5, with 9 nucleotides matching TRBD2. The sample taken for sequencing was PBMCs. CDR3 region: CASSLIAGGPEETQYF. CDR3 DNA: TGTGCCAGCAGCTTAATTGCGGGAGGGCCGGAGGAGACCCAGTACTTC. Variable domain in full (rest from reference TRBV7-3 and TRBJ2-5): GAGVSQTPSNKVTEKGKYVELRCDPISGHTALYWYRQSLGQGPEFLIYFQGTGAADDSGLPNDRFFAVRPEGSVSTLKIQRTERGDSAVYLCASSLIAGGPEETQYFGPGTRLLVL.